The TCR beta chain under discussion was sequenced for a study of identical twins (dated by TCRdb to the mid-2010s). Notes on the research overall: To test whether fetal clonotypes persist, this study deep-sequenced TCR alpha and beta repertoires from monozygotic twins, from unrelated adults of various ages, and from cord blood. To rule out contamination, replicate twin experiments were performed at different times with different library preparation protocols.

Receptor libraries were prepared by 5' RACE. Sequencing instrument: Illumina HiSeq 2000. Template switching added a universal primer binding site, and the final cDNA carried a unique molecular identifier that allowed TCR cDNA molecules to be counted accurately. Specific primers in the conserved constant-segment region were used to synthesize first-strand cDNA for the TCR alpha and beta chains. To control for contamination, every cDNA library carried two barcodes: a SMART-Mk sample barcode plus Illumina barcodes. TruSeq adapter sequences, together with Illumina sample barcodes, were added in two successive PCR steps. The TCR alpha and beta cDNA libraries were sequenced on the Illumina HiSeq platform using custom primers. As for the original processing: Raw reads were processed with MiGEC to extract unique molecular identifiers, and MiXCR was used to determine CDR3 positions. Recombination models were inferred per individual with the repgenHMM and IGoR tools using an EM algorithm. Shared clonotypes were analyzed with the tcR package in R, and sharing was normalized by the product of cloneset sizes. To study raw recombination without the effects of thymic and clonal selection, out-of-frame nonproductive sequences were analyzed. The public sequencing data were trimmed at Q25 with fastp and processed into clonotypes with MiXCR by TCRdb, which kept only in-frame beta chains. CDR3 protein sequences are deduplicated, and each keeps its most common genes and DNA. Clone size and V and J calls follow TCRdb, not the original study. Here the sample has roughly 690,000 distinct CDR3 sequences; roughly 6.2% occur a single time. The top ten clonotypes cover 1.5% to 2% of the sample.

Every donor in the study was a healthy Caucasian. Three unrelated non-twin adults were additionally sequenced: a male aged 18 to 29, a male aged 50 to 60 and a female aged 50 to 60. Using Miltenyi CD45RO+ enrichment and human naive T-cell isolation kits, memory (CD45RO+) and naive T cells were isolated from PBMC. Spanning cysteine to phenylalanine, the CDR3 consists of 13 amino acids. CDR3 DNA is the only sequence kept; it has 39 bases, read in frame from the first base. The germline V gene encodes CDR1 LNHNV and CDR2 YYDKDF (reference sequence). V gives up 5 bases and J gives up 6 bases, and the segment between their germline ends measures 14 bases. What the authors observed across the whole study: Fewer insertions were carried by abundant cord blood beta clonotypes, a similar but weaker trend appeared in young adult naive repertoires, and no such trend appeared in memory repertoires. Because the same donors could not be followed over many years, the conclusions depended on cross-sectional statistical analysis. Recombination models systematically underestimated out-of-frame TCR alpha sharing in monozygotic twins but agreed with sharing between unrelated individuals. Invariant T cells such as MAIT and iNKT could partly confound zero-insertion analyses, although diverse VJ usage argued against such confounding for most clonotypes. A weaker excess of twin sharing was found in beta out-of-frame sequences because the signal-to-noise ratio was lowered by fewer shared sequences. Compared with coincidental sharing between unrelated individuals, out-of-frame TCR alpha sequences shared between twins showed an excess of sequences with low generation probability.

Turning to this clonotype: Its specific antigen is unknown. No per-base quality is available; no much larger clone lies one base away.

The specimen sequenced was naive T cells sorted from blood. The cell subset or site label here, explained by the study, means: cells isolated with a human naive T-cell isolation kit. The sequence joins TRBV15 to TRBJ2-7, with the D gene tentatively TRBD1 or TRBD2, based on 5 matching bases in each. The source is a man aged 18 to 30 in good health. The nucleotide sequence is TGTGCCACCAGCTTCCGGGGCGCGGCCGAGCAGTACTTC. The translation is CATSFRGAAEQYF.